This T cell receptor beta chain was identified in a study of T cells after yellow fever vaccination. For the study at large: Libraries from low-cell-number fractions were prepared with the SMART-Seq v4 Ultra Low Input RNA kit. General study points: Subsequent booster samples again held most clones from primary vaccination (around 96% CD4, 88% CD8). When the response was secondary, it was weaker but reached its peak faster, day 5 versus 15. Across the CD4 and CD8 compartments, a small share of clonotypes was present in both.

From the 5' RACE reads, TCRdb called clonotypes with MiXCR, one entry per CDR3 protein. The sample contains more than 300,000 distinct CDR3 sequences, 6.8% of which appear only once. On this clonotype itself: No antigen is known for it.

The CDR3 runs to 14 residues. The V segment lost 4 bases and the J segment 4 bases; nucleotides outside the gene matches: 4. CDR1 is SGHRS and CDR2 is YFSETQ in the germline V gene. The rearrangement uses TRBV5-1 and TRBJ2-1; 8 bases agree with TRBD2. The TCR originated in a man aged 18 to 29 who received the YFV17D yellow fever vaccine. Sequencing was performed on PBMCs, taken approximately 47 days after the first yellow fever vaccination. CDR3 protein: CASSEAGEYNEQFF. As DNA, the CDR3 is TGCGCCAGCAGCGAAGCGGGGGAATACAATGAGCAGTTCTTC.